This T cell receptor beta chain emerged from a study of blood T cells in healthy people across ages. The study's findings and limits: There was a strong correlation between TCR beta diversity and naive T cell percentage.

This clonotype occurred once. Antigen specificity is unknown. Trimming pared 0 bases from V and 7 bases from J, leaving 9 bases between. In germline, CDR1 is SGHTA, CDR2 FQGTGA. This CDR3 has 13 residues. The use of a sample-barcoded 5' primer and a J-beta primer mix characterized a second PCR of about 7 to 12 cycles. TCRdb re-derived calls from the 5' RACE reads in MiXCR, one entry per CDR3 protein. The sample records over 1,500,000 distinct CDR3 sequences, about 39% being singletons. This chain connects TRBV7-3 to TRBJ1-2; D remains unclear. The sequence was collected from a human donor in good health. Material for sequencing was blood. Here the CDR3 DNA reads TGTGCCAGCAGCTTAACGGCGGCGACTGGCTACACCTTC. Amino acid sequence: CASSLTAATGYTF.